This T cell receptor (beta chain) derives from a study of blood T cell repertoires in COVID-19. Study at large: Acute and convalescent COVID-19 samples came from the United States, Italy and Spain. PBMCs, B-cell-depleted T cells, or T cells were the source of the cDNA or gDNA that made up the material.

The CDR3 has 15 residues. CDR1 and CDR2 from the germline V gene are SGHDT and YYEEEE. Trimming stripped 1 base from V and 8 bases from J, with 16 bases between. In the source study's methods: Reference gene primer amplification in the assay estimated nucleated cell counts. Data came from immunoSEQ multiplex PCR; TCRdb stores just in-frame clones and leaves some out. The V and J calls and clone size are taken from that table; D and trimming were inferred from the DNA. Of 40,000 to 60,000 clones in the sample, 75% to 85% are singletons; the top ten hold approximately 7.6%. Sequencing input: peripheral blood. The chain couples TRBV5-6 to TRBJ2-1, with D perhaps TRBD1 (6 bases). The sequence was collected from a human donor in a cohort sampled during active COVID-19. The CDR3 DNA reads TGTGCCAGCAGCTTGTGGCAGGGGTTAGAGGATGAGCAGTTCTTC. Residues: CASSLWQGLEDEQFF.